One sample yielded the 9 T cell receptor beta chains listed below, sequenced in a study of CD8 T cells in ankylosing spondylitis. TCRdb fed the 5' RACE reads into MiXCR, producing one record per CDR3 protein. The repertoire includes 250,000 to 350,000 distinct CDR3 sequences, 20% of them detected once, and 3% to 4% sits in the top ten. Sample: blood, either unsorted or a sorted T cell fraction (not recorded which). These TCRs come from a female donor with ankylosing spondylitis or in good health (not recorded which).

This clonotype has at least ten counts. The CDR3 spells CASSPFKGPSYEQYF. DNA for the CDR3: TGTGCCAGCAGCCCATTCAAGGGCCCATCCTACGAGCAGTACTTC. The chain is built from TRBV7-2 and TRBJ2-7; D remains unclear. Trimming shortened V by 5 bases and J by 1 base, and 15 bases separated the two germline ends. The germline V gene has CDR1 SGHTA and CDR2 FQGNSA. The length of the CDR3 is 15 residues.

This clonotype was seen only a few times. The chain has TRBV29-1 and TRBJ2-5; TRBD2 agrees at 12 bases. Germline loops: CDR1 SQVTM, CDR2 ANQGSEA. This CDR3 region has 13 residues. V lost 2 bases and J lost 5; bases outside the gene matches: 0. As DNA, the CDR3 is TGCAGCGTTGAAACTAGCGGGAGGGAGACCCAGTACTTC. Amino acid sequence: CSVETSGRETQYF.

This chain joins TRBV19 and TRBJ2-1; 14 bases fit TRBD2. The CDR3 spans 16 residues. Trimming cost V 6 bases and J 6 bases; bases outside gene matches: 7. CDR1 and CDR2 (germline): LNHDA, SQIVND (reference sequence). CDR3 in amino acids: CASSPGLAGGSNEQFF. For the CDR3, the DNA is TGTGCCAGTAGCCCAGGACTAGCGGGAGGAAGCAATGAGCAGTTCTTC.

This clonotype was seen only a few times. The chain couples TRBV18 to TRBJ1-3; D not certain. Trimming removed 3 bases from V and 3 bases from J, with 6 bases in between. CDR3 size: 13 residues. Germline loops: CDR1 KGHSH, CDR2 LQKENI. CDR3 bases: TGTGCCAGCTCACCTGTAGATGGAAACACCATATATTTT. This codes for CASSPVDGNTIYF.

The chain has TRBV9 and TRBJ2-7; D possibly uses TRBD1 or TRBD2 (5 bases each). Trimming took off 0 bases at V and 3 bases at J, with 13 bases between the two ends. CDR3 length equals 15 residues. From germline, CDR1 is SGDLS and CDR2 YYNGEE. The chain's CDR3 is CASSVGEEGLYEQYF. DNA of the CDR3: TGTGCCAGCAGCGTAGGGGAAGAGGGGCTCTACGAGCAGTACTTC.

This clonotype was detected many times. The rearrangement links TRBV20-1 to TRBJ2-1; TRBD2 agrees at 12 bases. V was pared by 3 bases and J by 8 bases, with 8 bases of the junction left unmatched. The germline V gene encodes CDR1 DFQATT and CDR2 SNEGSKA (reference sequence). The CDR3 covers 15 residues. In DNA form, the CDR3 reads TGCAGTGCTAGGCCTACTAGCGGGAGGATGGATGAGCAGTTCTTC. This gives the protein CSARPTSGRMDEQFF.

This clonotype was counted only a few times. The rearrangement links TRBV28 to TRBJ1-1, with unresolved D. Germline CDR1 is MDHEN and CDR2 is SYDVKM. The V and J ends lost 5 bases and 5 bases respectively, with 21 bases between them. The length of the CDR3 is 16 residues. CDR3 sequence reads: CASSPWILGPRTEAFF. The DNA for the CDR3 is TGTGCCAGCAGTCCTTGGATACTGGGCCCCAGGACTGAAGCTTTCTTT.

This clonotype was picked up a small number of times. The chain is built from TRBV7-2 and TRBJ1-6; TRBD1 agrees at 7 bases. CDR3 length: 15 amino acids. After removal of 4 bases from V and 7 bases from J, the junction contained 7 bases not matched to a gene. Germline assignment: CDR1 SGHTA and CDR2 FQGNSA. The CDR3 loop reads CASSSAGTVNSPLHF. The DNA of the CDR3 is TGTGCCAGCAGCTCGGCCGGGACAGTAAATTCACCCCTCCACTTT.

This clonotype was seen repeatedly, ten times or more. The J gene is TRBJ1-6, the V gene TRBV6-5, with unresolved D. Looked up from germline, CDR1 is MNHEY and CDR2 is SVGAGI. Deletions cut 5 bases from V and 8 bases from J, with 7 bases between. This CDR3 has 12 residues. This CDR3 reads CASSPLDSPLHF. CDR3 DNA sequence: TGTGCCAGCAGTCCCCTCGATTCACCCCTCCACTTT.